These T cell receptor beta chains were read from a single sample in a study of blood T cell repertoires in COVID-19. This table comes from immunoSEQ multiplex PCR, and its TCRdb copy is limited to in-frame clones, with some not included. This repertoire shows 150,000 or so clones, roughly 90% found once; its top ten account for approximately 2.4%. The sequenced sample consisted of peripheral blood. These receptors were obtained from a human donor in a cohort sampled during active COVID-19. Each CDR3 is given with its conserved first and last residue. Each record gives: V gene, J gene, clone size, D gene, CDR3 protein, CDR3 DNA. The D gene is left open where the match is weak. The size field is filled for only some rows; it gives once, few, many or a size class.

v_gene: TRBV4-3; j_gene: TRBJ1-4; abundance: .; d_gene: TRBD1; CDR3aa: CASSRTGTANPEKLFF; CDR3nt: TGCGCCAGCAGCCGCACCGGGACAGCAAACCCTGAAAAACTGTTTTTT
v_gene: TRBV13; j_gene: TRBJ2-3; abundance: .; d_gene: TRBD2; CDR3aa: CASSRPFGGVTDTQYF; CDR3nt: TGTGCCAGCAGCCGCCCTTTTGGGGGGGTCACAGATACGCAGTATTTT
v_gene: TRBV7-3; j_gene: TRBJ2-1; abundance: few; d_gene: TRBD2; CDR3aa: CASSPQPRGSSYNEQFF; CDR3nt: TGTGCCAGCAGCCCCCAGCCCCGCGGGAGCTCCTACAATGAGCAGTTCTTC
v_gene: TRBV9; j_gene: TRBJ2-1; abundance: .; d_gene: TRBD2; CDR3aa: CASSETGTSGIYEQFF; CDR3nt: TGTGCCAGCAGCGAAACCGGGACTAGCGGGATCTATGAGCAGTTCTTC
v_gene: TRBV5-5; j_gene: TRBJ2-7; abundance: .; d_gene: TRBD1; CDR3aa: CASSLSPGTGRLEQYF; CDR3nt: TGTGCCAGCAGCTTGAGCCCGGGGACAGGGCGTCTCGAGCAGTACTTC
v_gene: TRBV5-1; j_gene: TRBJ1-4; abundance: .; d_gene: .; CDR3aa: CASSAKGGIATNEKLFF; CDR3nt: TGCGCCAGCAGCGCCAAAGGGGGTATTGCAACTAATGAAAAACTGTTTTTT
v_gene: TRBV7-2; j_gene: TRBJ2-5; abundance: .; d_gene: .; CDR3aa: CASSLKGDETQYF; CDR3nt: TGTGCCAGCAGCTTGAAGGGGGACGAGACCCAGTACTTC
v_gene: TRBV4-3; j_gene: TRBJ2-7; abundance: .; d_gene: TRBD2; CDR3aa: CASSQGGGGKQYF; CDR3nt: TGCGCCAGCAGCCAAGGGGGGGGAGGCAAGCAGTACTTC
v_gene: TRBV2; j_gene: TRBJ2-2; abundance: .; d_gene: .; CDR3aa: CASSAVRGPGGELFF; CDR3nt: TGTGCCAGCAGTGCTGTGCGGGGGCCGGGCGGGGAGCTGTTTTTT
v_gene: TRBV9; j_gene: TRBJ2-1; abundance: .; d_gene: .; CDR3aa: CASSLTRSSYNEQFF; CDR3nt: TGTGCCAGCAGCCTGACGAGGAGCTCCTACAATGAGCAGTTCTTC
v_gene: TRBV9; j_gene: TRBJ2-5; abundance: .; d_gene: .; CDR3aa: CASSVGLTLETQYF; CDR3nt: TGTGCCAGCAGCGTAGGTCTGACTTTGGAGACCCAGTACTTC
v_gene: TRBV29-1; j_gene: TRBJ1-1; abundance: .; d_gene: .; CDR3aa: CSVEDARGVNTEAFF; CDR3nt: TGCAGCGTTGAAGATGCGCGGGGTGTGAACACTGAAGCTTTCTTT
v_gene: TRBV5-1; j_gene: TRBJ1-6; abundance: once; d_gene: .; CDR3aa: CASSSRSGSGGSPLHF; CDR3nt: TGCGCCAGCAGCTCCAGATCGGGGTCTGGGGGGTCACCCCTCCACTTT
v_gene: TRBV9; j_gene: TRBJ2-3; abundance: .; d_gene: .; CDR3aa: CASSHFRGLRRESPDTQYF; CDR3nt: TGTGCCAGCAGCCACTTCCGAGGGCTGCGGAGGGAGAGCCCAGATACGCAGTATTTT
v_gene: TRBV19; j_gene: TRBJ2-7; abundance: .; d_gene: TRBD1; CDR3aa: CASSIAGQGFSYEQYF; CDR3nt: TGTGCCAGTAGTATAGCGGGACAGGGGTTCTCCTACGAGCAGTACTTC
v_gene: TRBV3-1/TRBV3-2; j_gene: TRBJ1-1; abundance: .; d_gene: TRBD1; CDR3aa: CASSQARDRVGIRMNTEAFF; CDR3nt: TGTGCCAGCAGCCAAGCAAGGGACAGGGTCGGGATAAGAATGAACACTGAAGCTTTCTTT
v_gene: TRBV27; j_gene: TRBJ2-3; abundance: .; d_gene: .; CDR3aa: CASSPGGDTQYF; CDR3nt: TGTGCCAGCAGTCCCGGAGGGGATACGCAGTATTTT
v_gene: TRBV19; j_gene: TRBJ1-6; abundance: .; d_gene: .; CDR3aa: CASSPLAGTFYNSPLHF; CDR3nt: TGTGCCAGTAGTCCTCTTGCGGGGACCTTCTATAATTCACCCCTCCACTTT
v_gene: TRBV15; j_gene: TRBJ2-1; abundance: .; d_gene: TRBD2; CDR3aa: CATSPPPAGTYNEQFF; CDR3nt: TGTGCCACCAGCCCTCCTCCAGCGGGAACCTACAATGAGCAGTTCTTC
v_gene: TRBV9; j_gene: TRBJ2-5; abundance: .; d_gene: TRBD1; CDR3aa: CASSAHRGTSETQYF; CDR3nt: TGTGCCAGCAGCGCGCACAGGGGAACGTCGGAGACCCAGTACTTC
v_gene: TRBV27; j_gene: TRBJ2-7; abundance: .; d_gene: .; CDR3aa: CASSPQGTPYPYEQYF; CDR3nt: TGTGCCAGCAGTCCCCAAGGGACTCCCTATCCCTACGAGCAGTACTTC
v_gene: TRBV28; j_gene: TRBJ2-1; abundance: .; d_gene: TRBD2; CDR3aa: CASRLAGGNNNEQFF; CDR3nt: TGTGCCAGCAGACTAGCGGGGGGCAATAACAATGAGCAGTTCTTC
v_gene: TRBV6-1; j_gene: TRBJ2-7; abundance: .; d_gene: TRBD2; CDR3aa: CASSEAGLAGEIRFYEQYF; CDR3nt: TGTGCCAGCAGTGAAGCGGGACTAGCGGGAGAAATAAGATTCTACGAGCAGTACTTC
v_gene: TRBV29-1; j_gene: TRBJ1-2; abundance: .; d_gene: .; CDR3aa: CSVEQGNGYTF; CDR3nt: TGCAGCGTTGAACAGGGAAACGGCTACACCTTC
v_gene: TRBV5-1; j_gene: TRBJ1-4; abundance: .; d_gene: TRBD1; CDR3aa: CASSVETGGGEKLFF; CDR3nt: TGCGCCAGCAGCGTCGAGACAGGGGGCGGTGAAAAACTGTTTTTT
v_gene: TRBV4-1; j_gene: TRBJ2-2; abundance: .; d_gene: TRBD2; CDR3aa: CASSQELAGFWTGELFF; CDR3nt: TGCGCCAGCAGCCAAGAGCTAGCGGGATTCTGGACCGGGGAGCTGTTTTTT
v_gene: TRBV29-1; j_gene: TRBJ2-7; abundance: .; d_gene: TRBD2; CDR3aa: CSVEVLAGANDPYEQYF; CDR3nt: TGCAGCGTTGAAGTATTAGCGGGGGCCAACGACCCCTACGAGCAGTACTTC
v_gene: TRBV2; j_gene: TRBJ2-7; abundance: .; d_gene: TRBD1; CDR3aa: CASSEDRASSYEQYF; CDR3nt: TGTGCCAGCAGTGAGGACAGGGCGAGCTCCTACGAGCAGTACTTC
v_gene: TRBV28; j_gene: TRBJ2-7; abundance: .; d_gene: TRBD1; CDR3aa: CASRRTGEGLYEQYF; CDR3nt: TGTGCCAGCAGACGGACAGGGGAGGGCTTATACGAGCAGTACTTC
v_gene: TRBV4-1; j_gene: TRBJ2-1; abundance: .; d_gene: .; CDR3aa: CASSQDFTTGSYNEQFF; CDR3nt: TGCGCCAGCAGCCAAGATTTCACTACCGGCTCCTACAATGAGCAGTTCTTC
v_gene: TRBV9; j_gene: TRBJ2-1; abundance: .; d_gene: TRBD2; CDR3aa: CASSPGGSSYNEQFF; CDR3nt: TGTGCCAGCAGCCCGGGGGGGAGCTCCTACAATGAGCAGTTCTTC
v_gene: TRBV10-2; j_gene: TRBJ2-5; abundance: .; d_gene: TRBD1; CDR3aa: CASSESPGQQETQYF; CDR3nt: TGCGCCAGCAGTGAGTCACCGGGACAGCAAGAGACCCAGTACTTC
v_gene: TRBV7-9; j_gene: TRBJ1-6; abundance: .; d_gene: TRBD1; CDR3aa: CASSPRQGAREGYSPLHF; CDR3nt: TGTGCCAGCAGCCCCAGACAGGGGGCACGAGAGGGGTATTCACCCCTCCACTTT